This T cell receptor beta chain was retrieved from a study of blood T cell repertoires in COVID-19. In the authors' methods: The authors estimated nucleated cell counts from reference gene primer amplification. This table comes from immunoSEQ multiplex PCR, and its TCRdb copy is limited to in-frame clones, with some not included. Clonal size and the V and J genes are those of that table, whereas D and trimming came from the DNA. The sample holds fewer than 300,000 clones, approximately 85% seen once. Germline V gene data show CDR1 as SGHRS and CDR2 as YFSETQ. Trimming removed 6 bases from V and 2 bases from J; junction bases left unmatched: 15. This CDR3 comprises 17 residues.

The sequenced sample was PBMCs or T cells enriched from blood (not recorded which). The V and J genes are TRBV5-1 and TRBJ2-3; 7 nucleotides line up with TRBD2. The origin of this receptor is a woman in her twenties or thirties who had recovered from COVID-19. CDR3 coding DNA: TGCGCCAGCACGATCCGCCGGGGGGAGCCAAACACAGATACGCAGTATTTT. Protein: CASTIRRGEPNTDTQYF.